The 14 T cell receptor beta chains given below trace back to one sample, sequenced in a study of T cells after yellow fever vaccination. TCRdb analysed the 5' RACE reads with MiXCR anew, one entry per CDR3 protein. The sample records some 70,000 distinct CDR3 sequences, about 6.5% being singletons. The starting material was CD8+ T cells sorted from PBMCs, obtained more than 40 days after the first yellow fever vaccination. These receptor sequences come from a man aged 18 to 29 who received the YFV17D yellow fever vaccine.

This clonotype was detected only a few times. The chain joins TRBV18 to TRBJ1-1; 8 bases are a match to TRBD1. CDR1 and CDR2 from the germline V gene are KGHSH and LQKENI. With 3 bases clipped from V and 1 base from J, the junction kept 7 bases outside the gene matches. The CDR3 has 16 amino acids. This chain's CDR3 is CASSPPKTGENTEAFF. CDR3 coding DNA: TGTGCCAGCTCACCCCCGAAGACAGGGGAGAACACTGAAGCTTTCTTT. The full variable domain, completed using reference TRBV18 and TRBJ1-1, is NAGVMQNPRHLVRRRGQEARLRCSPMKGHSHVYWYRQLPEEGLKFMVYLQKENIIDESGMPKERFSAEFPKEGPSILRIQQVVRGDSAAYFCASSPPKTGENTEAFFGQGTRLTVV.

The V call is TRBV7-6, the J call TRBJ1-4; D not resolved. CDR1 and CDR2 (germline): SGHVS, FNYEAQ. Trimming took off 5 bases at V and 7 bases at J, with 17 bases between the two ends. This CDR3 spans 15 amino acids. In DNA, the CDR3 is TGTGCCAGCAGCCCCGACGCTGGGTGGGGTGAAAAACTGTTTTTT. Its translation: CASSPDAGWGEKLFF. The complete variable domain, with remaining parts taken from reference TRBV7-6 and TRBJ1-4, reads GAGVSQSPRYKVTKRGQDVALRCDPISGHVSLYWYRQALGQGPEFLTYFNYEAQQDKSGLPNDRFSAERPEGSISTLTIQRTEQRDSAMYRCASSPDAGWGEKLFFGSGTQLSVL.

This clonotype was detected many times. The chain is built from TRBV11-3 and TRBJ2-2; D is unresolved. Trimming pared 5 bases from V and 5 bases from J, leaving 6 bases between. This CDR3 contains 12 residues. The germline gives CDR1 SGHNT, CDR2 YENEEA. CDR3 amino acids: CASSTHTGELFF. The CDR3 DNA reads TGTGCCAGCAGCACGCATACCGGGGAGCTGTTTTTT.

This chain uses TRBV12-3 or TRBV12-4 with TRBJ2-7, with 7 bases aligning to TRBD1. The CDR3 has 14 amino acids. V trimming: 4 bases; J trimming: 1 base; junction bases outside the gene matches: 4. CDR3: CASSYDRESYEQYV. CDR3 bases: TGTGCCAGCAGTTATGACAGGGAGTCCTACGAGCAGTACGTC.

The V gene is TRBV5-6, the J gene TRBJ1-5; D is unresolved. From germline, CDR1 is SGHDT and CDR2 YYEEEE. Trimming took 0 bases from V and 0 from J, leaving 7 bases between them. The CDR3 runs to 15 residues. The CDR3 reads CASSLGGTSNQPQHF. The CDR3 DNA reads as TGTGCCAGCAGCTTGGGCGGAACTAGCAATCAGCCCCAGCATTTT.

The sample holds many counts of this clonotype. The chain recombines TRBV29-1 with TRBJ2-2; D is undetermined. V lost 3 bases and J 5 bases, leaving 7 bases between the germline ends. CDR1 is SQVTM, CDR2 ANQGSEA, per germline. CDR3 length: 12 residues. CDR3 amino acids: CSVEGGTGELFF. The CDR3 nucleotides read TGCAGCGTTGAGGGTGGTACCGGGGAGCTGTTTTTT.

The V call is TRBV19, the J call TRBJ2-3; D is uncertain. The CDR3 is 15 residues long. Germline CDR1 LNHDA, CDR2 SQIVND (reference sequence). V lost 3 bases and J 4 bases, leaving 14 bases between the germline ends. The CDR3 reads CASSIFGAAADTQYF. CDR3 nucleotide sequence: TGTGCCAGTAGTATCTTTGGAGCTGCGGCAGATACGCAGTATTTT.

V is TRBV12-3 or TRBV12-4 and J is TRBJ2-7, with D maybe TRBD1 (6 bases). The CDR3 spans 12 residues. V was pared by 6 bases and J by 4 bases, with 10 bases between. CDR3 DNA sequence: TGTGCCAGCAGCTCCGGACAGTACGAGCAGTACTTC. Protein product: CASSSGQYEQYF.

The sample holds many counts of this clonotype. This chain links TRBV29-1 with TRBJ1-1; D ambiguous. V was shortened by 6 bases and J by 0 bases, with 8 bases between the two germline ends. The CDR3 is made up of 12 amino acids. Germline V CDR1 and CDR2: SQVTM, ANQGSEA. DNA for the CDR3: TGCAGCGTCCTTAGTTTGAACACTGAAGCTTTCTTT. Translation gives CSVLSLNTEAFF.

This clonotype was counted at least ten times. The chain carries TRBV5-6 and TRBJ2-7, with a tentative D call TRBD1 (6 bases). CDR1 is SGHDT and CDR2 is YYEEEE in the germline V gene. The CDR3 is made up of 17 amino acids. V lost 3 bases, J lost 0 bases, and 19 bases lay in between. CDR3 amino acids: CASSSEGGRGYSYEQYV. In DNA form, the CDR3 reads TGTGCCAGCAGCTCGGAAGGAGGCAGGGGCTACTCCTACGAGCAGTACGTC.

This clonotype was recorded many times. J is TRBJ1-1 and V is TRBV27; D may be TRBD1 (5 bases). This CDR3 region has 17 residues. V was shortened by 1 base and J by 0 bases, with 15 bases between the two germline ends. Germline V lookup: CDR1 MNHEY, CDR2 SMNVEV (reference sequence). The CDR3 bases are TGTGCCAGCAGTTTATATGACAGAGAGGGCATGAACACTGAAGCTTTCTTT. Amino acid sequence: CASSLYDREGMNTEAFF.

This chain joins TRBV20-1 and TRBJ2-7; 7 nucleotides match TRBD1. Per the germline V gene, CDR1 is DFQATT and CDR2 is SNEGSKA (reference sequence). With V trimmed by 0 bases and J by 0 bases, 8 bases remained unmatched. The CDR3 is 16 residues long. Here the CDR3 DNA reads TGCAGTGCTAGAGATCAACTGGGACAGAGCTCCTACGAGCAGTACTTC. This sequence encodes CSARDQLGQSSYEQYF.

Worth noting for this clonotype: It may be a read error: a sequence one base away is much more abundant. The chain joins TRBV2 to TRBJ2-2, with 7 bases identical to TRBD2. Trimming took 11 bases from V and 4 from J; bases not matched to a gene: 4. Looked up from germline, CDR1 is SNHLY and CDR2 is FYNNEI. The CDR3 spans 12 residues. The DNA of the CDR3 is TGTGCCTGGGGGGGGGGCACCGGGGAGCTGTTTTTT. It yields the protein CAWGGGTGELFF.

This rearrangement joins TRBV3-1 to TRBJ2-7; D may be TRBD2 (5 bases). Germline V gene sequence: CDR1 LGHDT, CDR2 YNNKEL (reference sequence). This CDR3 is built from 19 residues. V was pared by 0 bases and J by 4 bases, with 25 bases between. CDR3 loop: CASSQEELSDPHILYEQYV. The CDR3 DNA reads TGTGCCAGCAGCCAAGAAGAGCTTAGCGATCCCCACATATTGTACGAGCAGTACGTC.